Judged by abundance, the clone carrying this T cell receptor (beta chain) is medium-sized. The sample belongs to a study of low-dose radiotherapy and immunotherapy resistance in tumors. Both TCRalpha and TCRbeta chains were reverse transcribed with V-gene-specific primers. With a constant-region primer and a V-primer adapter, TCRs were subjected to about 20 PCR cycles of amplification. MiXCR was run by TCRdb on the reads, yielding one entry per CDR3 protein. The table has 30,000 to 40,000 distinct CDR3 sequences, roughly 20% seen once; the top ten hold 9.2%. Stated time point: after trial treatment. Treatment reported: LDRT plus nivolumab, ipilimumab, low-dose cyclophosphamide and aspirin (RACIN trial). Treatment of the donors consisted of nivolumab and ipilimumab (plus aspirin, low-dose cyclophosphamide and low-dose radiotherapy). Each eligible patient had an advanced solid tumor, and these tumors lacked tumor-infiltrating lymphocytes.

The TCR sequence derives from a female donor with ovarian cancer. The source was PBMCs, collected after low-dose radiotherapy plus immunotherapy.

The CDR3, as DNA: TGTGCCAGCTACCCTAGCGCCAAAACCTACGAGCAGTACTTC. It codes for CASYPSAKTYEQYF. The chain uses TRBV28 and TRBJ2-7, with a weak D call TRBD2 (6 bases). Germline values: CDR1 MDHEN, CDR2 SYDVKM. CDR3 length equals 14 residues. Deletions cut 8 bases from V and 2 bases from J, with 16 bases between.